This T cell receptor beta chain is from a study of blood T cell repertoires in COVID-19. CDR3 length: 13 amino acids. V was trimmed by 7 bases and J by 1 base, leaving 10 bases between them. The germline gives CDR1 MNHNY, CDR2 SVGAGI (reference sequence). Clones were sequenced by immunoSEQ multiplex PCR, and TCRdb holds only the in-frame ones, with some missing. The table lists 300,000 to 350,000 clones, more than 85% of them singletons, with roughly 1% in the top ten. Each recovered donor of Cohort 3 presented with two negative PCRs, clearance, or symptom resolution. Sample: PBMCs or T cells enriched from blood (not recorded which). The chain combines TRBV6-6 with TRBJ1-1; no definite D call. The source is a woman in her 30s who had recovered from COVID-19. The DNA of the CDR3 is TGTGCCAGCAAGAGGGTCGGGAACACTGAAGCTTTCTTT. Its translation: CASKRVGNTEAFF.